This T cell receptor beta chain stems from a study of vaccination effects on CD4 cells after COVID-19. Study-wide results and limits: Whether induced by infection or by vaccine, clones showed marked clonal contraction late after vaccination.

With 4 bases removed from V and 4 bases from J, the gap between germline ends came to 10 bases. There are 14 residues in the CDR3. The germline V gene has CDR1 MNHEY and CDR2 SVGAGI. In regard to this clone: Antigen unknown.

Sequencing was performed with immunoSEQ multiplex PCR; in TCRdb, only in-frame clones are kept and a portion is missing. The sample has tens of thousands of clones, less than 80% seen once. ViraFEST used viral peptide pools to expand antigen-specific CD4+ T cells before sequencing. Following an approximately 11-day culture, CD4+ T cells were purified. People in the vaccine group had not been infected with SARS-CoV-2 before, and their nucleocapsid antibodies were negative. A density of fewer than 2.5 million PBMC per well was used; these cells were cultured with approximately 9.1 IU/ml IL-2 and roughly 10 ug/ml peptides.

The chain uses TRBV6-5 and TRBJ1-4, with D possibly TRBD1 on 5 matching bases. Source: CD4+ T cells from PBMCs cultured with HCoV-OC43 spike peptides, taken before COVID-19 vaccination. Stated subset: HCoV-OC43 spike overlapping peptide pool stimulation. This receptor was identified in a human donor who received a COVID-19 vaccine. CDR3 region: CASSSTAHNEKLFF. The CDR3 nucleotides are TGTGCCAGCAGTTCGACAGCCCATAATGAAAAACTGTTTTTT.